These 10 T cell receptor beta chains originate from one sample sequenced in a study of blood T cell repertoires in COVID-19. The protocol was immunoSEQ multiplex PCR, while the TCRdb copy is restricted to in-frame clones and leaves out a portion. The sample contains about 53,000 clones, roughly 89% of which appear only once. The specimen sequenced was peripheral blood. All receptors come from a man aged 55 to 70 with active COVID-19.

The chain joins TRBV6-6 to TRBJ1-3; no clear D. V lost 5 bases and J lost 1, with 6 bases in between. The CDR3 length is 13 residues. Germline V gene lookup returns CDR1 MNHNY and CDR2 SVGAGI (reference sequence). The CDR3 is CASSAGSGNTIYF. CDR3 DNA: TGTGCCAGCAGTGCAGGTTCTGGAAACACCATATATTTT.

CDR3 loop: CASTKDSYTEAFF. The CDR3, as DNA: TGTGCCAGTACCAAAGACAGTTACACTGAAGCTTTCTTT. The gene calls are TRBV19 and TRBJ1-1; possibly TRBD1 for D (5 bases). Germline assignment: CDR1 LNHDA and CDR2 SQIVND (reference sequence). The V gene lost 7 bases and the J gene lost 3 bases, with 12 bases spanning the gap. CDR3 length: 13 residues.

This chain links TRBV4-2 with TRBJ2-3, with D unclear. Germline CDR1 is LGHNA and CDR2 is YNFKEQ. Trimming shortened V by 2 bases and J by 0 bases, and 9 bases separated the two germline ends. There are 15 residues in the CDR3. The CDR3 here is CASSQFRTSTDTQYF. The CDR3 DNA follows: TGTGCCAGCAGCCAATTTCGAACTAGCACAGATACGCAGTATTTT.

The table lists this clone with a count of one. This sequence joins TRBV5-1 and TRBJ1-4, with D possibly matching TRBD1 (5 bases). V lost 2 bases and J lost 7, with 15 bases in between. CDR3 length: 15 amino acids. Germline loops: CDR1 SGHRS, CDR2 YFSETQ. CDR3 in amino acids: CASSFGAGGSEKLFF. The CDR3 bases are TGCGCCAGCAGCTTCGGGGCCGGGGGTAGTGAAAAACTGTTTTTT.

The chain uses TRBV6-6 and TRBJ1-2; TRBD1 matches 10 bases. This CDR3 is 15 amino acids long. CDR1 and CDR2 from the germline V gene are MNHNY and SVGAGI (reference sequence). J gave up 6 bases and V 7 bases, and 11 bases lay outside the gene matches. DNA of the CDR3: TGTGCCAGCACCAAAACGACAGGGGGCCTGAATGGCTACACCTTC. This encodes CASTKTTGGLNGYTF.

The genes are TRBV4-1 and TRBJ2-1, with D possibly being TRBD2 (5 bases). There are 14 residues in the CDR3. Germline CDR1 MGHRA, CDR2 YSYEKL. V gave up 4 bases and J gave up 7 bases, with 14 bases separating them. CDR3 loop: CASSLVVGENEQFF. In nucleotides, the CDR3 is TGCGCCAGCAGCCTGGTAGTCGGGGAGAATGAGCAGTTCTTC.

The chain links TRBV7-2 to TRBJ2-7; 7 bases are shared with TRBD2. CDR3 length equals 14 residues. The germline V gene encodes CDR1 SGHTA and CDR2 FQGNSA. The junction had 6 bases not matched to a gene; V was cut back by 4 bases and J by 3 bases. The chain's CDR3 is CASSSGTNFYEQYF. The CDR3 DNA reads TGTGCCAGCAGCTCAGGGACTAATTTCTACGAGCAGTACTTC.

The chain joins TRBV28 to TRBJ2-7, with 9 bases identical to TRBD2. With V trimmed by 5 bases and J by 3 bases, 5 bases remained unmatched. Per germline, CDR1 MDHEN and CDR2 SYDVKM. There are 14 residues in the CDR3. The CDR3 is CASSETSGNYEQYF. CDR3 nucleotide sequence: TGTGCCAGCAGTGAGACTAGCGGCAACTACGAGCAGTACTTC.

The rearrangement uses TRBV9 and TRBJ2-1, with D possibly matching TRBD1 (6 bases). Trimming took off 2 bases at V and 6 bases at J, with 9 bases between the two ends. CDR3 size: 13 residues. Germline assignment: CDR1 SGDLS and CDR2 YYNGEE. The CDR3 protein is CASSVAGANEQFF. The CDR3, as DNA: TGTGCCAGCAGCGTTGCAGGGGCCAATGAGCAGTTCTTC. The full variable domain, its missing parts supplied by reference TRBV9 and TRBJ2-1, is DSGVTQTPKHLITATGQRVTLRCSPRSGDLSVYWYQQSLDQGLQFLIQYYNGEERAKGNILERFSAQQFPDLHSELNLSSLELGDSALYFCASSVAGANEQFFGPGTRLTVL.

By share of the sample, this clone is medium-sized (0.01 to 0.1%). The rearrangement links TRBV7-9 to TRBJ2-7; 7 nucleotides match TRBD2. The germline gives CDR1 SEHNR, CDR2 FQNEAQ (reference sequence). The length of the CDR3 is 14 residues. V dropped 5 bases and J dropped 1; count of bases not matched to a gene: 5. The CDR3 DNA is TGTGCCAGCAGCCCTCCTAGCGGATCCTACGAGCAGTACTTC. Its translation: CASSPPSGSYEQYF.